Listed below are T cell receptor beta chains from one sample, sequenced in a study of cytomegalovirus exposure and HLA in healthy donors. The table came from immunoSEQ multiplex PCR; TCRdb's copy has only in-frame clones and leaves some out. The record lists 93,000 or so clones, of which the ten most abundant hold around 3.5%. The sample consisted of PBMCs. The receptors here all came from a man in his forties in good health and CMV-seronegative. Both conserved end residues are part of each CDR3. The D gene is left open where the match is weak.

d_call j_call v_call cdr3_aa cdr3_nt
TRBD1 TRBJ1-5 TRBV30 CAWSGGTGGNQPQHF TGTGCCTGGAGTGGGGGCACAGGGGGCAATCAGCCCCAGCATTTT
TRBD1 TRBJ2-3 TRBV27 CASSFEALGTGVPTDTQYF TGTGCCAGCAGTTTTGAGGCCCTAGGGACAGGGGTTCCCACAGATACGCAGTATTTT
TRBD2 TRBJ2-7 TRBV18 CASSPGSPAGGPGQYF TGTGCCAGCTCACCCGGTTCGCCAGCGGGAGGGCCGGGGCAGTACTTC
TRBD2 TRBJ2-3 TRBV11-2 CASSFPSGRATDTQYF TGTGCCAGCAGCTTCCCTAGCGGGAGGGCCACAGATACGCAGTATTTT
TRBD1 TRBJ1-1 TRBV19 CASSIFRGLAFF TGTGCCAGTAGTATTTTCAGGGGGCTGGCTTTCTTT
TRBD1 TRBJ1-3 TRBV13 CASSLDRGPGNTIYF TGTGCCAGCAGCTTAGACAGGGGGCCTGGAAACACCATATATTTT
- TRBJ1-6 TRBV27 CASSLAFGSSYNSPLHF TGTGCCAGCAGTTTAGCTTTCGGGAGCTCCTATAATTCACCCCTCCACTTT
- TRBJ1-5 TRBV7-2 CASSGSGNQPQHF TGTGCCAGCAGCGGCAGTGGCAATCAGCCCCAGCATTTT
- TRBJ1-5 TRBV7-9 CASSPRDQPQHF TGTGCCAGCAGCCCACGGGATCAGCCCCAGCATTTT
- TRBJ2-7 TRBV21-1 CASSKVGGGSYEQYF -
TRBD1 TRBJ2-5 TRBV9 CASSVAGGRQETQYF TGTGCCAGCAGCGTTGCAGGGGGCCGCCAAGAGACCCAGTACTTC
TRBD1 TRBJ2-6 TRBV9 CASGQALTGANVLTF TGTGCCAGCGGACAGGCTCTGACTGGGGCCAACGTCCTGACTTTC
- TRBJ2-6 TRBV7-2 CASRQRTALSGANVLTF TGTGCCAGCAGGCAACGAACTGCGCTCTCTGGGGCCAACGTCCTGACTTTC
TRBD1 TRBJ1-5 TRBV19 CASSPIQGLYSNQPQHF TGTGCCAGTAGTCCAATACAGGGGCTTTATAGCAATCAGCCCCAGCATTTT
TRBD2 TRBJ2-5 TRBV5-1 CASSFLLAGYQETQYF TGCGCCAGCAGCTTCCTGCTAGCGGGGTACCAAGAGACCCAGTACTTC
- TRBJ1-2 TRBV5-5 CASSFGVGKYYGYTF TGTGCCAGCAGCTTCGGGGTCGGGAAGTACTATGGCTACACCTTC
TRBD2 TRBJ2-7 TRBV2 CASSFTALAAYEQYF TGTGCCAGCAGCTTTACCGCACTAGCGGCCTACGAGCAGTACTTC
TRBD1 TRBJ1-3 TRBV4-2 CASSPSAGTGLGNTIYF TGTGCCAGCAGCCCCTCAGCCGGGACAGGGCTCGGAAACACCATATATTTT
TRBD1 TRBJ1-2 TRBV19 CASSTGFPLSYGYTF TGTGCCAGTTCGACAGGGTTTCCTCTCTCCTATGGCTACACCTTC
TRBD2 TRBJ2-7 TRBV4-3 CASSQYSGLAGGSSYEQYF TGCGCCAGCAGCCAATATTCCGGACTAGCGGGAGGAAGCTCCTACGAGCAGTACTTC
TRBD2 TRBJ2-7 TRBV7-9 CASSPTSGATYEQYF TGTGCCAGCAGCCCGACTAGCGGGGCAACCTACGAGCAGTACTTC
- TRBJ2-1 TRBV5-4 CASSGLWSGGGNEQFF TGTGCCAGCAGCGGGCTATGGAGCGGTGGGGGGAATGAGCAGTTCTTC
- TRBJ1-2 TRBV6-1 CASSEAVNRDGYTF TGTGCCAGCAGTGAAGCCGTGAACAGGGATGGCTACACCTTC
TRBD1 TRBJ2-7 TRBV4-3 CASRYSTGTYEQYF TGCGCCAGCCGTTACTCGACAGGGACCTACGAGCAGTACTTC
- TRBJ2-1 TRBV29-1 CSVELEYEQFF TGCAGCGTTGAACTAGAATATGAGCAGTTCTTC
- TRBJ2-7 TRBV7-2 CASSLDEKQYF TGTGCCAGCAGCTTAGATGAGAAGCAGTACTTC
- TRBJ1-1 TRBV5-1 CASSWSTGFLATEAFF TGCGCCAGCAGCTGGTCTACCGGGTTTCTGGCAACTGAAGCTTTCTTT
- TRBJ2-3 TRBV10-3 CAISESTQGAGYTQYF TGTGCCATCAGTGAGAGTACACAGGGAGCGGGGTATACGCAGTATTTT
- TRBJ2-1 TRBV27 CASSPPFRDEQFF TGTGCCAGCAGTCCCCCCTTCAGGGATGAGCAGTTCTTC
TRBD2 TRBJ2-1 TRBV27 CASSLWTSGLNEQFF TGTGCCAGCAGTTTATGGACTAGCGGGCTCAATGAGCAGTTCTTC
TRBD2 TRBJ2-3 TRBV7-2 CASSIKREGMGLTDTQYF TGTGCCAGCAGCATAAAGCGGGAGGGCATGGGATTGACAGATACGCAGTATTTT
- TRBJ2-3 TRBV27 CASSFDLGDTQYF TGTGCCAGCAGTTTTGACTTGGGAGATACGCAGTATTTT
- TRBJ2-3 TRBV6-1 CASSEGGGPGRPDTQYF TGTGCCAGCAGTGAGGGGGGGGGCCCGGGTCGACCGGATACGCAGTATTTT
- TRBJ2-1 TRBV9 CASSVEGGTYNEQFF TGTGCCAGCAGCGTAGAAGGCGGGACCTACAATGAGCAGTTCTTC
- TRBJ2-2 TRBV5-1 CASSPSNTGELFF TGCGCCAGCAGTCCCTCGAACACCGGGGAGCTGTTTTTT
TRBD2 TRBJ2-2 TRBV19 CASSKTSGGANTGELFF TGTGCCAGTAGTAAGACTAGCGGGGGAGCGAACACCGGGGAGCTGTTTTTT
TRBD2 TRBJ2-3 TRBV6-1 CASSELTSGGPDTQYF TGTGCCAGCAGTGAATTAACTAGCGGGGGGCCAGATACGCAGTATTTT
- TRBJ1-6 TRBV6-1 CASSGRSDRQPSYNSPLHF TGTGCCAGCAGTGGCAGGTCGGATCGGCAGCCTTCCTATAATTCACCCCTCCACTTT
- TRBJ1-5 TRBV19 CASSIPFAWPQHF TGTGCCAGTAGTATCCCTTTCGCGTGGCCCCAGCATTTT
TRBD1 TRBJ1-6 TRBV2 CASSTGADSPLHF TGTGCCAGCTCGACAGGGGCGGACTCACCCCTCCACTTT
- TRBJ2-2 TRBV7-2 CASSPIWSVNTGELFF TGTGCCAGCAGCCCGATTTGGAGTGTGAACACCGGGGAGCTGTTTTTT
- TRBJ1-3 TRBV6-5 CASSYYGGNTIYF TGTGCCAGCAGTTACTACGGTGGAAACACCATATATTTT
- TRBJ1-1 TRBV10-1 CASREQPDTEAFF TGCGCCTCACGGGAACAGCCCGACACTGAAGCTTTCTTT
- TRBJ1-1 TRBV28 CASSLLVGLMNTEAFF TGTGCCAGCAGTTTATTAGTGGGGCTCATGAACACTGAAGCTTTCTTT
- TRBJ1-2 TRBV7-8 CASSLASGNSYGYTF TGTGCCAGCAGCTTAGCATCCGGGAATTCCTATGGCTACACCTTC
- TRBJ1-6 TRBV30 CACKGVGSPLHF TGTGCCTGTAAGGGGGTGGGTTCACCCCTCCACTTT